What follows is one TCR beta chain and its context. The data stem from a study of T cells in Graves' hyperthyroidism and ophthalmopathy. Amplification of TCR beta CDR3 regions used RNA as the template. Using the HTBI primer set, a first-round RT-PCR was run on the TCR CDR3. TCRdb passed the multiplex PCR reads through MiXCR, listing each CDR3 protein once. The sample holds roughly 720,000 distinct CDR3 sequences, approximately 15% seen once. Material: blood. The clonotype comes from a man aged 45-65 years with Graves' hyperthyroidism.

As DNA, the CDR3 is TGCAGCGCTGATACACTGACAGGGAGCACAGATACGCAGTATTTT. Translated: CSADTLTGSTDTQYF. The chain has TRBV29-1 and TRBJ2-3; 7 nucleotides line up with TRBD1. The V and J ends lost 7 bases and 0 bases, in that order; junction bases with no gene match: 10. Germline CDR1 is SQVTM and CDR2 is ANQGSEA. The CDR3 is made up of 15 amino acids.